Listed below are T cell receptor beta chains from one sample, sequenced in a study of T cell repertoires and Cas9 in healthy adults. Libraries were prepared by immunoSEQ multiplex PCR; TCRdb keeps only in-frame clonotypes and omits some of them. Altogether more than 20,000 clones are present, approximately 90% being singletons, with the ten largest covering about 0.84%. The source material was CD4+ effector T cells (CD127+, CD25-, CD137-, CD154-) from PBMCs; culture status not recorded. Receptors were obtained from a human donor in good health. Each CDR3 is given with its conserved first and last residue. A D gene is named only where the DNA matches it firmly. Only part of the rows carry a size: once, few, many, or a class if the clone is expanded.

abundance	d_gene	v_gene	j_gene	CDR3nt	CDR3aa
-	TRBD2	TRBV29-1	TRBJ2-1	TGCAGCGTTACTGGGACTAGGAGTGATAATGAGCAGTTCTTC	CSVTGTRSDNEQFF
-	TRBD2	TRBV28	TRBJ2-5	TGTGCCAGCAGTGATTCCCGGCGGGAGGAGACCCAGTACTTC	CASSDSRREETQYF
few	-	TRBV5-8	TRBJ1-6	TGTGCCAGCAGCTTGCAAGGGGCACGGAATTCACCCCTCCACTTT	CASSLQGARNSPLHF
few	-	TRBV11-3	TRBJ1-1	TGTGCCAGCAGCTTATGGGGGGGGACGGGCACTGAAGCTTTCTTT	CASSLWGGTGTEAFF
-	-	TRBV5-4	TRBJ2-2	TGTGCCAGCAGCACGAACAAGAACACCGGGGAGCTGTTTTTT	CASSTNKNTGELFF
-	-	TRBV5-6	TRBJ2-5	TGTGCCAGCAGCTTGACTAGAAAGACCCAGTACTTC	CASSLTRKTQYF
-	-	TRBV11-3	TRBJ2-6	TGTGCCAGCAGCTTAGTTGCTGGGGCCAACGTCCTGACTTTC	CASSLVAGANVLTF
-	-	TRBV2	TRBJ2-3	TGTGCCAGCAGTGGCAACACGTACACAGATACGCAGTATTTT	CASSGNTYTDTQYF
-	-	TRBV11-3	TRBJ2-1	TGTGCCAGCAGGCCGGCCCCCAGCTCCTACAATGAGCAGTTCTTC	CASRPAPSSYNEQFF
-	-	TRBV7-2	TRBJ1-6	TGTGCCAGCAGCTTAGCAGGGCATTCACCCCTCCACTTT	CASSLAGHSPLHF
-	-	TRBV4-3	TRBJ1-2	TGCGCCAGCAGCCAAGTGGGGGGAGGCTACACCTTC	CASSQVGGGYTF
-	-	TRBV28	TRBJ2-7	TGTGCCAGCAGTTCAGCGACAACAGGTTTGAAGTACTTC	CASSSATTGLKYF
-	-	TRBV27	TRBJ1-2	TGTGCCAGCAGCCTCTTCGGGACGAACTATGGCTACACCTTC	CASSLFGTNYGYTF
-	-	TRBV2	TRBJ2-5	TGTGCCAGCATACCACAGGCAGGGCGATGGGAGACCCAGTACTTC	CASIPQAGRWETQYF
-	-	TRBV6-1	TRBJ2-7	TGTGCCAGCAGTCCGTCAAACGAGCAGTACTTC	CASSPSNEQYF
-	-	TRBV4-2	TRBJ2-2	TGTGCCAGCAGCCAAGCCGATTGGGGCAGGACCGGGGAGCTGTTTTTT	CASSQADWGRTGELFF
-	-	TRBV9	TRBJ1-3	TGTGCCAGCAGCGGCCGGAGGGTCTCTGGAAACACCATATATTTT	CASSGRRVSGNTIYF
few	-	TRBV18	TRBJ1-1	TGTGCCAGCTCGGAGGCCACTGAAGCTTTCTTT	CASSEATEAFF
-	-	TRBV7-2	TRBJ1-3	TGTGCCAGCAGCTTCGGGTTTAGCTCTGGAAACACCATATATTTT	CASSFGFSSGNTIYF
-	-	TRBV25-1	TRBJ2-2	TGTGCCAGCAGTGGCTACACAGGGACCGGGGAGCTGTTTTTT	CASSGYTGTGELFF
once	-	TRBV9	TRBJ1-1	TGTGCCAGCAGCTCCATCTCAAACACTGAAGCTTTCTTT	CASSSISNTEAFF
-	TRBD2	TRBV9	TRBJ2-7	TGTGCCAGCAGCGTAAGCGGGGGAGTACTAGCGGGAGCGGAGCAGTACTTC	CASSVSGGVLAGAEQYF
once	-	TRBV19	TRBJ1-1	TGTGCCAGTAAAGCGGTGAACACTGAAGCTTTCTTT	CASKAVNTEAFF
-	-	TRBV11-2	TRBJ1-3	TGTGCCAGCAGGCAATGGCGTCGGGGGCCCCGGAACACCATATATTTT	CASRQWRRGPRNTIYF
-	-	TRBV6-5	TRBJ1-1	TGTGCCAGCAGTAGGGTATCGAACACTGAAGCTTTCTTT	CASSRVSNTEAFF
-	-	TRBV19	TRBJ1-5	TGTGCCAGTAGTACCCCGTCCTATAGCAATCAGCCCCAGCATTTT	CASSTPSYSNQPQHF
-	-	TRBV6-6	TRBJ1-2	TGTGCCAGCAGTTATTCCCAGGGGCGAAGTGGCTACACCTTC	CASSYSQGRSGYTF
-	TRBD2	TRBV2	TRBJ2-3	TGTGCCAGCATCCCGCGGGAGAGAGCAGATACGCAGTATTTT	CASIPRERADTQYF
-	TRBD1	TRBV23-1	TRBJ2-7	TGCGCCAGCAGTCAAACGGACAGGCGGATTTGTTCCTACGAGCAGTACTTC	CASSQTDRRICSYEQYF
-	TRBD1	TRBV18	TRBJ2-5	TGTGCCAGCTCCCGGACAGGCGCCCAAGAGACCCAGTACTTC	CASSRTGAQETQYF
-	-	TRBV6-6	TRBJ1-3	TGTGCCAGCAGTTTAGAACGCAAGGGAAACACCATATATTTT	CASSLERKGNTIYF
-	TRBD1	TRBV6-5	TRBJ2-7	TGTGCCAGCAGCTATGACAGGGACCTTAGGGAGCAGTACTTC	CASSYDRDLREQYF
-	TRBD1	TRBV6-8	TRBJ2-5	TGTGCCAGCAGAACCCGGGACAGAGAGACCCAGTACTTC	CASRTRDRETQYF
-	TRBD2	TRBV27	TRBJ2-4	TGTGCCAGCAGTTTAAGAGCGGGACTAGCCAAAAACATTCAGTACTTC	CASSLRAGLAKNIQYF
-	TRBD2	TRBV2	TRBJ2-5	TGTGCCAGCAGAGTCTGGCGGGAGGACCTCCAGTACTTC	CASRVWREDLQYF
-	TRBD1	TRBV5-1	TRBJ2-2	TGCGCCAGCAGCTTGGTGGCAGGGGGCCCGAACACCGGGGAGCTGTTTTTT	CASSLVAGGPNTGELFF
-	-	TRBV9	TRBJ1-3	TGTGCCAGCAGCGTAGAGGTTCTTGGAAACACCATATATTTT	CASSVEVLGNTIYF
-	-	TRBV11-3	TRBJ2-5	TGTGCCAGCAGCTTATTTCAGGATCAAGAGACCCAGTACTTC	CASSLFQDQETQYF
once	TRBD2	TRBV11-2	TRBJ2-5	TGTGCCAGCAGCTTCCTAGCGGGGGCCGGGGGAAAAGAGACCCAGTACTTC	CASSFLAGAGGKETQYF
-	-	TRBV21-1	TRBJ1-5	TGTGCCAGCAGCAAAGAGGGGCCGAAAGAGGTTCTCTATAGCAATCAGCCCCAGCATTTT	CASSKEGPKEVLYSNQPQHF
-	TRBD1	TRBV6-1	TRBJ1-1	TGTGCCAGCAGTGAAGGTCAAAGGACAGGGGGAGCTTTCTTT	CASSEGQRTGGAFF
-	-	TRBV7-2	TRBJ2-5	TGTGCCAGCAGCCTATCTCAGAACAGGGCTGGAGAGACCCAGTACTTC	CASSLSQNRAGETQYF
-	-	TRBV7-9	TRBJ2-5	TGTGCCAGCAGCTCCTACAGGGCCCAGGCGGAAGAGACCCAGTACTTC	CASSSYRAQAEETQYF
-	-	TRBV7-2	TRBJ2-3	TGTGCCAGCAGCGAGAGGGGTATGGCGGGGTACCTAGATACGCAGTATTTT	CASSERGMAGYLDTQYF
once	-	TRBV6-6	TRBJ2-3	TGTGCCAGCAGTTACCAACGGGCCGGACGGGGAGATACGCAGTATTTT	CASSYQRAGRGDTQYF
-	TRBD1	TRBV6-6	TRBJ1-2	TGTGCCAGCAGACAGGGGGCAGGGGGCTACACCTTC	CASRQGAGGYTF
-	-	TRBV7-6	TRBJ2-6	TGTGCCAGCAGCCCACGGGTCTCTGGGGCCAACGTCCTGACTTTC	CASSPRVSGANVLTF
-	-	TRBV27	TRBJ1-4	TGTGCCAGCAAAGGAGGTCAGGCCCAAGAAAAACTGTTTTTT	CASKGGQAQEKLFF
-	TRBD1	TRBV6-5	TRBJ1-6	TGTGCCAGCAGTTACTCTGGGACAGGGGCGTCACCCCTCCACTTT	CASSYSGTGASPLHF
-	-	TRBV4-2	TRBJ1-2	TGTGCCAGCAGCCAAGATACAGGGTCTTATGGCTACACCTTC	CASSQDTGSYGYTF
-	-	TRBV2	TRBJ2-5	TGTGCCAGCAGTGATGAAGAGACCCAGTACTTC	CASSDEETQYF
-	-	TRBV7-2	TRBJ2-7	TGTGCCAGCAGCACCTATACGGGGGAGCAGTACTTC	CASSTYTGEQYF
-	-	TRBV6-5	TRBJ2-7	TGTGCCAGCAGTCAGCGGACCTCAGGGGAGCAGTACTTC	CASSQRTSGEQYF